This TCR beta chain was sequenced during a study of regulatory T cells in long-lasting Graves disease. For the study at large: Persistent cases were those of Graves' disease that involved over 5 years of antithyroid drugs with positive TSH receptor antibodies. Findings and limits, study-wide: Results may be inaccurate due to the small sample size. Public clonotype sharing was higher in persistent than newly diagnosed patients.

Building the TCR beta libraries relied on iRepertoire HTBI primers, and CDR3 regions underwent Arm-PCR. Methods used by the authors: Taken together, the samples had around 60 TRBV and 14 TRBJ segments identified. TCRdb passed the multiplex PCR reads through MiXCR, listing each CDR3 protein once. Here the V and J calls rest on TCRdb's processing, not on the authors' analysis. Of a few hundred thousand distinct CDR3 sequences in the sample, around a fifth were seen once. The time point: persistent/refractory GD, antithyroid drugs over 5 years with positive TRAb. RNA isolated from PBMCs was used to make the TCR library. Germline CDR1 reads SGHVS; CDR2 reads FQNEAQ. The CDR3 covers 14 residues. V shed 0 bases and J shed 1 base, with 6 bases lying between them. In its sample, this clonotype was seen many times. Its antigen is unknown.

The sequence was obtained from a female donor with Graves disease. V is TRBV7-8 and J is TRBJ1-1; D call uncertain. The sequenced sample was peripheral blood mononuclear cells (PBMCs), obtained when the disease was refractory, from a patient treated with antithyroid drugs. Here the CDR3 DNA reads TGTGCCAGCAGCTTAGCGCCGGAGAACACTGAAGCTTTCTTT. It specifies CASSLAPENTEAFF.